The 10 T cell receptor beta chains listed next were all sequenced from one sample in a study of blood T cells in healthy people across ages. A second PCR, run for roughly 7 to 11 cycles, used a sample-barcoded 5' primer plus a J-beta primer mix. TCRdb recomputed calls from the 5' RACE reads with MiXCR, one row per CDR3 protein. The table shows roughly 800,000 distinct CDR3 sequences, with about 62% occurring only once. The sequencing sample was made of blood. These receptor sequences come from a man aged 30 to 45 in good health.

This chain uses TRBV6-1 with TRBJ2-1, with TRBD1 identical over 7 bases. This CDR3 is 15 amino acids long. After removal of 10 bases from V and 4 bases from J, the junction contained 13 bases not matched to a gene. From germline, CDR1 is MNHNS and CDR2 SASEGT. The CDR3 loop is CATKRRDRPYNEQFF. Here the CDR3 DNA reads TGTGCCACCAAACGCCGGGACAGACCTTACAATGAGCAGTTCTTC.

This clonotype was counted a few times. The CDR3 is CASSGTSGETQYF. CDR3 nucleotide sequence: TGTGCCAGCAGTGGGACTAGCGGAGAGACCCAGTACTTC. The chain carries TRBV6-1 and TRBJ2-5; 10 nucleotides align to TRBD2. The CDR3 consists of 13 residues. Germline loops: CDR1 MNHNS, CDR2 SASEGT. J gave up 4 bases and V 4 bases, and 0 bases lay outside the gene matches.

This rearrangement joins TRBV28 to TRBJ2-1; D is uncertain. CDR1 and CDR2 from the germline V gene are MDHEN and SYDVKM. There are 11 residues in the CDR3. Trimming stripped 4 bases from V and 8 bases from J, with 6 bases between. The CDR3 nucleotides are TGTGCCAGCAGTTGGGTCGATGAGCAGTTCTTC. Its protein product is CASSWVDEQFF.

This chain links TRBV20-1 with TRBJ1-4, with 10 bases lining up with TRBD1. The CDR3 totals 13 residues. J gave up 6 bases and V 4 bases, and 2 bases lay outside the gene matches. CDR1 and CDR2 from the germline V gene are DFQATT and SNEGSKA (reference sequence). The CDR3 loop reads CSATGTGDEKLFF. Written as DNA, the CDR3 is TGCAGTGCTACCGGGACAGGGGATGAAAAACTGTTTTTT.

This sequence joins TRBV20-1 and TRBJ2-5; perhaps TRBD2 as D (6 bases). V lost 4 bases to trimming and J lost 2 bases, with 8 bases between them. The CDR3 spans 12 residues. CDR1 DFQATT and CDR2 SNEGSKA come from the germline V gene (reference sequence). CDR3 nucleotide sequence: TGCAGTGCTAAGGAGGGGCAAGAGACCCAGTACTTC. Translating gives CSAKEGQETQYF.

The rearrangement joins TRBV27 to TRBJ2-3; 9 nucleotides agree with TRBD1. Trimming cost V 5 bases and J 5 bases; bases outside gene matches: 8. The CDR3 is 15 amino acids. Germline V lookup: CDR1 MNHEY, CDR2 SMNVEV (reference sequence). The CDR3 nucleotides are TGTGCCAGCAGTCCAGGGACAGGGTTTTTAGATACGCAGTATTTT. This gives the protein CASSPGTGFLDTQYF.

The chain uses TRBV7-2 and TRBJ2-7; 7 bases match TRBD1. Germline V gives CDR1 SGHTA, CDR2 FQGNSA. V lost 5 bases, J lost 5 bases, and 12 bases stayed unmatched. This CDR3 comprises 15 residues. The CDR3 is CASSPQGTAGDEQYF. CDR3 DNA: TGTGCCAGCAGCCCCCAGGGGACAGCAGGGGACGAGCAGTACTTC.

This clonotype was recorded many times. This chain connects TRBV5-1 to TRBJ2-3; D remains ambiguous. This CDR3 contains 11 residues. With 4 bases removed from V and 4 bases from J, the gap between germline ends came to 4 bases. Germline assignment: CDR1 SGHRS and CDR2 YFSETQ. The CDR3 loop reads CASSQADTQYF. The DNA of the CDR3 is TGCGCCAGCAGCCAAGCAGATACGCAGTATTTT.

The genes are TRBV6-5 and TRBJ2-7; D is undetermined. V lost 10 bases and J lost 4, with 17 bases in between. There are 13 residues in the CDR3. Germline lookup yields CDR1 MNHEY and CDR2 SVGAGI. The CDR3 is CATLVPSRYEQYF. The DNA for the CDR3 is TGTGCCACCCTAGTACCCTCGCGATACGAGCAGTACTTC.

This chain uses TRBV25-1 with TRBJ2-7; perhaps TRBD2 as D (6 bases). Trimming took 1 base from V and 3 from J, leaving 10 bases between them. This CDR3 contains 14 residues. The germline gives CDR1 MGHDK, CDR2 SYGVNS. The CDR3, as DNA: TGTGCCAGCAGTGAATCCGGAGGGGTCTACGAGCAGTACTTC. This codes for CASSESGGVYEQYF.